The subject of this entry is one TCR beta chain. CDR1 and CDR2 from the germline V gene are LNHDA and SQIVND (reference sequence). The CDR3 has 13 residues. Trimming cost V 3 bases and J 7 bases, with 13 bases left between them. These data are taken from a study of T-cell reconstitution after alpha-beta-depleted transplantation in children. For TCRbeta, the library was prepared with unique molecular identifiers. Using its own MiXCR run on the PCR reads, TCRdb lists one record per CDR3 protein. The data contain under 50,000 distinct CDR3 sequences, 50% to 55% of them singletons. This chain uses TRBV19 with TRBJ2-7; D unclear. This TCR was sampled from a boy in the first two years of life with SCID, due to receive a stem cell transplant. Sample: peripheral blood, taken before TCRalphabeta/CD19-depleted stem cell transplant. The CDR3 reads CASSINDVSEQYF. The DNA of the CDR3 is TGTGCCAGTAGTATTAACGATGTCTCAGAGCAGTACTTC.